These T cell receptor beta chains were read from a single sample in a study of blood T cell repertoires in COVID-19. Assay: immunoSEQ multiplex PCR; the TCRdb copy retains only in-frame clones and omits some. The top ten clones hold 8% to 13% of a sample with approximately 300,000 clones, approximately 84% of them seen once. The sample consisted of PBMCs or T cells enriched from blood (not recorded which). The receptor set was obtained from a woman aged 18-30 years who had recovered from COVID-19. Both conserved end residues are part of each CDR3. A D gene is named only where the DNA matches it firmly. Rows may omit the clone size; those that give it use once, few, many or a size class.

J gene | D gene | clone size | V gene | CDR3 protein | CDR3 DNA
TRBJ2-1 | TRBD2 | NA | TRBV7-3 | CASSPSGRVYNEQFF | TGTGCCAGCAGTCCTAGCGGGAGGGTCTACAATGAGCAGTTCTTC
TRBJ1-2 | NA | NA | TRBV5-4 | CASSLAPGQPDYTF | TGTGCCAGCAGCTTGGCTCCAGGCCAACCGGACTACACCTTC
TRBJ2-3 | TRBD2 | NA | TRBV6-2/TRBV6-3 | CASSYSRLAGFTDTQYF | TGTGCCAGCAGTTACTCGAGGCTAGCGGGATTCACAGATACGCAGTATTTT
TRBJ2-2 | TRBD1 | NA | TRBV7-2 | CASSQGQGGTGELFF | TGTGCCAGCAGCCAGGGACAGGGGGGCACCGGGGAGCTGTTTTTT
TRBJ2-7 | NA | NA | TRBV12-3/TRBV12-4 | CASSPDNYEQYF | TGTGCCAGCAGTCCCGACAACTACGAGCAGTACTTC
TRBJ2-1 | TRBD1 | NA | TRBV27 | CASSRDRVTYNEQFF | TGTGCCAGCAGTCGGGACAGGGTCACCTACAATGAGCAGTTCTTC
TRBJ1-5 | TRBD1 | NA | TRBV19 | CASSRQGKMNQPQHF | TGTGCCAGTAGCAGACAGGGGAAGATGAATCAGCCCCAGCATTTT
TRBJ1-2 | NA | NA | TRBV6-1 | CASSESGNYGYTF | TGTGCCAGCAGTGAATCAGGGAACTATGGCTACACCTTC
TRBJ1-2 | NA | NA | TRBV4-1 | CASKRTADSYYGYTF | TGCGCCAGCAAGCGGACAGCCGATTCATACTATGGCTACACCTTC
TRBJ1-1 | NA | NA | TRBV2 | CASSLANTEAFF | TGTGCCAGCAGTCTGGCGAACACTGAAGCTTTCTTT
TRBJ2-1 | NA | NA | TRBV11-2 | CASNSRTDEQFF | TGTGCCAGCAACTCCCGGACAGATGAGCAGTTCTTC
TRBJ2-2 | TRBD2 | NA | TRBV3-1/TRBV3-2 | CASSFWTSGSTGELFF | TGTGCCAGCAGCTTCTGGACTAGCGGGAGCACCGGGGAGCTGTTTTTT
TRBJ1-2 | NA | NA | TRBV28 | CASTPLVSNYGYTF | TGTGCCAGCACCCCGCTAGTCTCTAACTATGGCTACACCTTC
TRBJ2-4 | NA | few | TRBV19 | CASSPFGEAKNIQYF | TGTGCCAGTAGCCCCTTCGGGGAAGCCAAAAACATTCAGTACTTC
TRBJ1-4 | TRBD1 | NA | TRBV2 | CASSAQGESEKLFF | TGTGCCAGCAGTGCACAGGGGGAGAGCGAAAAACTGTTTTTT
TRBJ2-1 | TRBD1 | NA | TRBV9 | CASSVEPGQGANEQFF | TGTGCCAGCAGCGTAGAACCCGGGCAGGGGGCGAATGAGCAGTTCTTC
TRBJ2-6 | NA | NA | TRBV24-1 | CATSVGPGVSSGANVLTF | TGTGCCACCAGTGTTGGGCCAGGTGTATCCTCTGGGGCCAACGTCCTGACTTTC
TRBJ1-3 | NA | NA | TRBV6-1 | CASSELGAGNTIYF | TGTGCCAGCAGTGAATTGGGAGCCGGAAACACCATATATTTT